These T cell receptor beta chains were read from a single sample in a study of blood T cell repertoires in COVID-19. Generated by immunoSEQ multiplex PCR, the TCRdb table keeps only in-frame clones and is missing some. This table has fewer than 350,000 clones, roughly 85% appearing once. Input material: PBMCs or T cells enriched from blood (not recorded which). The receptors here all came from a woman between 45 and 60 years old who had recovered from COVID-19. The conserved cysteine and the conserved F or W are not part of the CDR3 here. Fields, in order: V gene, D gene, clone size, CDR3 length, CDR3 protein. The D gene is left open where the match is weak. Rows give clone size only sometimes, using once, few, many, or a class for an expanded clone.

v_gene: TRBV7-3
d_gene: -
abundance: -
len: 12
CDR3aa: ASSPTGLRGEQF

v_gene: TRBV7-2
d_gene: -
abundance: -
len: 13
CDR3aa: ASSLGWARTDTQY

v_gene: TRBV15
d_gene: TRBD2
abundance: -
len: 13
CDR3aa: ATSRDRLAAYEQY

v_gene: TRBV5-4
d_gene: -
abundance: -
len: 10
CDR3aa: ASSLPQETQY

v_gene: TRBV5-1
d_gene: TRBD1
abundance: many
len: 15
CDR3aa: ASSLAPGQERTGELF

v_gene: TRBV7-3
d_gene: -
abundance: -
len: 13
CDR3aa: ASSPSRGMNTEAF

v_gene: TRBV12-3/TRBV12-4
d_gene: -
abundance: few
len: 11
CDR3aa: ASRAGTNEKLF

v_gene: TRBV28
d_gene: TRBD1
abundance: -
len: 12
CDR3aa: ASSLTGGENTIY

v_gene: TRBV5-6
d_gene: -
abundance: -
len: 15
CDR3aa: ASSSTDHRRGLGGYT

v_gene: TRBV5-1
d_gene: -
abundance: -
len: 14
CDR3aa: ASSLVGSPGQETQY

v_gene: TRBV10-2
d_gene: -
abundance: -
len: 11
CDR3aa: ASSAGFNQPQH

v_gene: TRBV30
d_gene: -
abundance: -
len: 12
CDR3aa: AWTGIGLNTEAF

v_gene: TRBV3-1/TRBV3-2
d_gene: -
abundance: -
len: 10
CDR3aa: ASSQGEQPQH

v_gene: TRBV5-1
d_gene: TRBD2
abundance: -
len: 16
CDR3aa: ASSLVAGELPSTDTQY

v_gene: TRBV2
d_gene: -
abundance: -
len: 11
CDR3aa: ASSEQGRETQY

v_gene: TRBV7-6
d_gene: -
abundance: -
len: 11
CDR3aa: ASSTTGNYGYT

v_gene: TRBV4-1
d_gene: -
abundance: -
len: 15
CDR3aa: ASSQDERDRPNTEAF

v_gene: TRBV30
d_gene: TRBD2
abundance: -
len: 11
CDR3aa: AWKLAGGNEQF

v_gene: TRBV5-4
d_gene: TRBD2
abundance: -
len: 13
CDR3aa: ASSLDTLAVYEQY

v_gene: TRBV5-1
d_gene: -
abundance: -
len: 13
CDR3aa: ASSSGLTQMDTQY

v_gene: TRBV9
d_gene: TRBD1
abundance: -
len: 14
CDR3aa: ASSVGDRGPTDTQY

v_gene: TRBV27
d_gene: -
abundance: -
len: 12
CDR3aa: ASSPRGLLDGYT

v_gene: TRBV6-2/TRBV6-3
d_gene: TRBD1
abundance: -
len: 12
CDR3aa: ASSFKGQNYGYT

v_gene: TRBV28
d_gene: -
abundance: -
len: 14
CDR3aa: ASSFLTGNSNQPQH

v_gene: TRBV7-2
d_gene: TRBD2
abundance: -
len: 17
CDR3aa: ASSPGTSGTWALSYEQY

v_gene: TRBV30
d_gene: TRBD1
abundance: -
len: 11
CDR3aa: AWGRDRGAGYT

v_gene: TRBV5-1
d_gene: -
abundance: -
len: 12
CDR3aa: ASSLGGLAYEQY

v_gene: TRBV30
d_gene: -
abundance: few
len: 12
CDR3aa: AWNGNHFGNTIY

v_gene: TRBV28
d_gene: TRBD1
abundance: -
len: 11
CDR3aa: ASRLTGTYEQY

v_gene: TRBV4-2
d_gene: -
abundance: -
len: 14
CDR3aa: ASSQGELFSGNTIY

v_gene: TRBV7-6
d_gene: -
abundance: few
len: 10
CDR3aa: ASSGRNTEAF

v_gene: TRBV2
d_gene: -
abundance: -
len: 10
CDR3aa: ASLDRKETQY

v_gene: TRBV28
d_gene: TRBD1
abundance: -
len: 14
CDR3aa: ASSLSGGQSNQPQH

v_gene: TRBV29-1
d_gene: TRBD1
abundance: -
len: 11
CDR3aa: SVAGQGNTEAF

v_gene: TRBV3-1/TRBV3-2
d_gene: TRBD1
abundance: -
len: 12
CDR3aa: ASSQGQGNSPLH

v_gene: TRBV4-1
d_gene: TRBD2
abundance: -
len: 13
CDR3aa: ASSSISGFTDTQY